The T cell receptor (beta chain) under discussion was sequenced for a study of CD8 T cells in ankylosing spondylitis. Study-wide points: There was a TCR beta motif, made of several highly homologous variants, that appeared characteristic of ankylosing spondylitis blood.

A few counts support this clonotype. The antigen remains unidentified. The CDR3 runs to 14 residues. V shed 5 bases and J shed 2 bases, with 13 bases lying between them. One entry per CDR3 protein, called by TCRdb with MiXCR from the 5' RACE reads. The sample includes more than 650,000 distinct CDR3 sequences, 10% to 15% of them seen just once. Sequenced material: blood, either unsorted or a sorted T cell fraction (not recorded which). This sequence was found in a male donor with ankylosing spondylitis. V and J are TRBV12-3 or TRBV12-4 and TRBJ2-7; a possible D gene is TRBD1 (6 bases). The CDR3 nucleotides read TGTGCCAGCAGTCGGGACACTATACCCTACGAGCAGTACTTC. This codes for CASSRDTIPYEQYF.